The present T cell receptor beta chain was sequenced within a study of T cell repertoires in cytomegalovirus infection. Study-level information: Shared public TCR beta signatures pointed to both CMV infection and a matching HLA type.

General observations from the study: Pooled public TCR beta family frequency picked out CMV carriers with the relevant HLA. HLA-C-restricted CMV clonotypes gave the most frequent clonotype in two of eight donors.

This CDR3 contains 13 residues. The V gene's germline CDR1 is MDHEN and CDR2 SYDVKM. Deletions cut 7 bases from V and 7 bases from J, with 14 bases between. TCRdb used MiXCR to reprocess the reads, holding one entry per CDR3 protein. The sample comprises around 450,000 distinct CDR3 sequences, roughly 30% of which are singletons, and around 15% rests with the top ten. For this clonotype: The target antigen is unknown.

The chain links TRBV28 to TRBJ2-1; D unclear. This TCR was recovered from a human donor in good health (CMV status not recorded). Some clones in this sample may be carry-over from other donors' samples. Input material: PBMCs. CDR3 nucleotide sequence: TGTGCCAGCATCCCCGACTTGGCGAATGAGCAGTTCTTC. Residues: CASIPDLANEQFF.